This T cell receptor (beta chain) was recovered during a study of blood T cell repertoires in COVID-19. Study-level information: T cells, B-cell-depleted T cells, or PBMCs supplied cDNA or gDNA.

Using immunoSEQ multiplex PCR, the repertoire was profiled, and TCRdb retains in-frame clones only, with some absent. The data contain approximately 150,000 clones, roughly 85% of them singletons. This CDR3 contains 15 residues. V shed 1 base, J shed 3 bases, and the junction held 3 bases outside the gene matches. Germline V gene data show CDR1 as LGHNA and CDR2 as YNFKEQ. The sequencing sample was made of PBMCs or T cells enriched from blood (not recorded which). The chain links TRBV4-2 to TRBJ2-7; 10 bases fit TRBD2. The TCR originated in a woman in her seventies in a cohort exposed to, infected with or recovered from COVID-19 (not recorded which). CDR3 loop: CASSQGLAGDYEQYF. The CDR3 region has the DNA TGTGCCAGCAGCCAAGGGCTAGCGGGAGACTACGAGCAGTACTTC.